This T cell receptor beta chain was obtained from a study of cytomegalovirus exposure and HLA in healthy donors. Findings and limits, study-wide: What was likely a sequencing artifact was a cluster of highly shared sequence variants. In an earlier analysis, in some 500 donors, most V segments appeared productive either ~87% or ~30% of the time. Analysis performed later showed TCR beta chains linked to HLA being more clonally expanded than equally common others. Later analysis suggested links between common viral pathogens and several top significant clusters.

Regarding this clone: Its antigen is not identified.

A multiplex PCR was run with 60 Vbeta primers and 13 Jbeta primers. The table came from immunoSEQ multiplex PCR; TCRdb's copy has only in-frame clones and leaves some out. The sample shows about 120,000 clones, 66% of them seen only once. This clonotype was sampled from a man younger than 35 in good health and CMV-seronegative. Sequencing was carried out using PBMCs.

CDR3 protein: CASSYKRDVYEQYF. CDR3 DNA: TGTGCCAGCAGTTACAAGCGGGATGTCTACGAGCAGTACTTC. V usage is TRBV6-5 and J usage is TRBJ2-7; 7 positions match TRBD2. CDR3 length: 14 amino acids. V shed 2 bases and J 3 bases; nucleotides not matched to a gene: 4. The V gene's germline CDR1 is MNHEY and CDR2 SVGAGI.